This T cell receptor beta chain was documented in a study of tissue T cells after allogeneic stem cell transplantation. General study points: The patient cohort was small and clinically heterogeneous, with limited sampling depth.

This table comes from immunoSEQ multiplex PCR, and its TCRdb copy is limited to in-frame clones, with some not included. The sample has approximately 5,800 clones, 70% to 80% seen once. Concerning this clone itself: Its antigen is unknown.

This TCR came from a man aged 35 to 69 who later had graft-versus-host disease after an allogeneic stem cell transplant. Sequences were derived from blood, sampled before transplantation.

The CDR3 DNA reads TGCGCCAGCAGCTCCTTTGGTGGGGCGAGCACAGATACGCAGTATTTT. Its translation: CASSSFGGASTDTQYF. The gene calls are TRBV5-1 and TRBJ2-3; maybe TRBD1 (5 bases). Germline CDR1 SGHRS, CDR2 YFSETQ. The CDR3 has 16 residues. V was cut by 3 bases and J by 0 bases, with 14 bases left in between.